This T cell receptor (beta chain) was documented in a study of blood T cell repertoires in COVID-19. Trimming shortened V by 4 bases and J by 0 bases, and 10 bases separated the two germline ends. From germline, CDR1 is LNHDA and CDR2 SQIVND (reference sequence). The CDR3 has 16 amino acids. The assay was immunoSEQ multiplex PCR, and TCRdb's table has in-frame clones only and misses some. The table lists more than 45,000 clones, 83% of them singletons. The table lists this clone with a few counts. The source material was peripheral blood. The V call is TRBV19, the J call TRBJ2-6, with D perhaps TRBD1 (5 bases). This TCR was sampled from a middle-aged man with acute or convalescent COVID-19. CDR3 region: CASSRSGSSGANVLTF. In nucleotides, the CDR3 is TGTGCCAGTAGTAGGTCAGGGTCCTCTGGGGCCAACGTCCTGACTTTC.